Below are 29 T cell receptor beta chains sequenced from a single sample in a study of radiation and T cells in renal cell carcinoma. Indicated time point: blood 4 weeks post-SBRT, at nephrectomy. Specified treatment: 15 Gy SBRT to primary tumor, nephrectomy 4 weeks later. Assay used: immunoSEQ multiplex PCR; TCRdb lists only in-frame clones, some missing. The sample carries some 100,000 clones, more than 65% recorded once. The sequencing used blood, collected from a patient whose treatment included radiotherapy and nephrectomy. The origin of the receptors is a man aged 60 to 75 with renal cell carcinoma.

The rearrangement uses TRBV28 and TRBJ2-2, with D perhaps TRBD2 (6 bases). With 3 bases removed from V and 2 bases from J, the gap between germline ends came to 13 bases. This CDR3 contains 16 residues. The germline CDR1 and CDR2 sequences are MDHEN and SYDVKM. The CDR3 DNA follows: TGTGCCAGCAGTTTCCCGGGGGATCGTAACACCGGGGAGCTGTTTTTT. This translates into CASSFPGDRNTGELFF.

The chain employs TRBV28 and TRBJ2-7; possible D gene TRBD2, 5 bases. The V and J ends lost 5 bases and 2 bases respectively, with 19 bases between them. Germline assignment: CDR1 MDHEN and CDR2 SYDVKM. CDR3 length: 16 residues. In DNA form, the CDR3 reads TGTGCCAGCAGTCCACCACCACTAGGCTCAGCCTACGAGCAGTACTTC. This codes for CASSPPPLGSAYEQYF. The whole variable domain, remainder taken from reference TRBV28 and TRBJ2-7, is DVKVTQSSRYLVKRTGEKVFLECVQDMDHENMFWYRQDPGLGLRLIYFSYDVKMKEKGDIPEGYSVSREKKERFSLILESASTNQTSMYLCASSPPPLGSAYEQYFGPGTRLTVT.

J is TRBJ2-7 and V is TRBV5-5; D is unresolved. The CDR3 totals 14 residues. The V and J ends lost 3 bases and 3 bases respectively, with 13 bases between them. Germline CDR1 is SGHKS and CDR2 is YYEKEE (reference sequence). CDR3 sequence (DNA): TGTGCCAGCAGCTCCCTGACCGAAAGCTACGAGCAGTACTTC. It encodes CASSSLTESYEQYF. Full variable domain (outside the CDR3, taken from reference TRBV5-5 and TRBJ2-7): DAGVTQSPTHLIKTRGQQVTLRCSPISGHKSVSWYQQVLGQGPQFIFQYYEKEERGRGNFPDRFSARQFPNYSSELNVNALLLGDSALYLCASSSLTESYEQYFGPGTRLTVT.

This clone appeared once. The chain uses TRBV11-2 and TRBJ2-7, with 8 nucleotides matching TRBD2. Germline V gene sequence: CDR1 SGHAT, CDR2 FQNNGV. This CDR3 is 15 amino acids long. V lost 2 bases to trimming and J lost 2 bases; unmatched junction nucleotides: 5. The CDR3 DNA sequence: TGTGCCAGCAGCTTATTAACGGGAGGGACCTACGAGCAGTACTTC. As protein: CASSLLTGGTYEQYF. Full variable domain (outside the CDR3, taken from reference TRBV11-2 and TRBJ2-7): EAGVAQSPRYKIIEKRQSVAFWCNPISGHATLYWYQQILGQGPKLLIQFQNNGVVDDSQLPKDRFSAERLKGVDSTLKIQPAKLEDSAVYLCASSLLTGGTYEQYFGPGTRLTVT.

This clone was picked up a small number of times. This sequence joins TRBV7-9 and TRBJ2-1; D may correspond to TRBD1 or TRBD2 (5 bases each). Germline assignment: CDR1 SEHNR and CDR2 FQNEAQ (reference sequence). Trimming removed 5 bases at V and 5 bases at J, with 16 bases between. The CDR3 spans 15 residues. The CDR3 DNA follows: TGTGCCAGCAGCCCGCACACTGGGGGAAACAATGAGCAGTTCTTC. Translated: CASSPHTGGNNEQFF.

The V gene is TRBV5-5, the J gene TRBJ1-2, with a weak D call TRBD1 (5 bases). The CDR3 extends over 15 amino acids. Trimming shortened V by 0 bases and J by 6 bases, and 15 bases separated the two germline ends. Germline CDR1 reads SGHKS; CDR2 reads YYEKEE (reference sequence). The CDR3 spells CASSLVPDGQDGYTF. CDR3 sequence (DNA): TGTGCCAGCAGCTTGGTGCCCGACGGACAAGATGGCTACACCTTC.

The chain uses TRBV2 and TRBJ2-2; the D gene could be TRBD1 or TRBD2 (5 bases each). Germline V gene data show CDR1 as SNHLY and CDR2 as FYNNEI. The CDR3 is 14 amino acids. Trimming pared 7 bases from V and 6 bases from J, leaving 15 bases between. The CDR3 nucleotides read TGTGCCAGCAACCCTACGAGGGGAGCCGGGGAGCTGTTTTTT. Its translation is CASNPTRGAGELFF.

In this sample, this clone turned up a few times. J is TRBJ1-1 and V is TRBV4-3; perhaps TRBD1 as D (5 bases). Germline V CDR1 and CDR2: LGHNA, YSLEER. The V gene lost 3 bases and the J gene lost 1 base, with 15 bases spanning the gap. This CDR3 has 16 residues. The CDR3 protein is CASSQTPGRENTEAFF. CDR3 in DNA: TGCGCCAGCAGCCAGACACCGGGACGGGAGAACACTGAAGCTTTCTTT.

This clone was found once. Other DNA variants within this sample encode the same CDR3. The V call is TRBV5-1, the J call TRBJ2-5; unclear D gene. The CDR3 has 14 amino acids. The V end lost 0 bases, the J end lost 1 base, and 7 bases lay between the germline ends. The V gene's germline CDR1 is SGHRS and CDR2 YFSETQ. This CDR3 reads CASSLALSQETQYF. The CDR3 bases are TGCGCCAGCAGCTTGGCCCTATCCCAAGAGACCCAGTACTTC.

V gene TRBV10-3 combines with J gene TRBJ2-3; D may be TRBD1 (6 bases). Between the trimmed V and J ends, which lost 10 bases and 2 bases, there was a span of 19 bases. The CDR3 runs to 15 residues. Germline CDR1 is ENHRY and CDR2 is SYGVKD. The CDR3: CATEPGTPHTDTQYF. The CDR3, as DNA: TGTGCCACCGAACCCGGGACACCTCACACAGATACGCAGTATTTT.

The CDR3 DNA sequence: TGTGCCATCAGAGACCGGGACAGTAGCTCCTACGAGCAGTACTTC. This encodes CAIRDRDSSSYEQYF. This chain joins TRBV10-3 and TRBJ2-7, with 7 bases fitting TRBD1. Per the germline V gene, CDR1 is ENHRY and CDR2 is SYGVKD. The J segment lost 0 bases and the V segment lost 6 bases, leaving 8 bases of the junction unmatched. The CDR3 covers 15 residues.

The chain employs TRBV7-2 and TRBJ2-7; 8 bases line up with TRBD2. Looked up from germline, CDR1 is SGHTA and CDR2 is FQGNSA. CDR3 length: 15 amino acids. Trimming at V came to 2 bases and at J to 3 bases, leaving 6 bases not matched to a gene. The CDR3, as DNA: TGTGCCAGCAGCTTAACAGCGGGAGAGTACTACGAGCAGTACTTC. Translating it yields CASSLTAGEYYEQYF.

This clone has a single count. The chain combines TRBV5-6 with TRBJ2-1; 9 positions match TRBD1. In germline, CDR1 is SGHDT, CDR2 YYEEEE. The CDR3 contains 15 residues. For the CDR3, the DNA is TGTGCGGGACAGGGAATAATATCTGGCCACAATGAGCAGTTCTTC. It codes for CAGQGIISGHNEQFF.

V gene TRBV19 combines with J gene TRBJ2-4; 11 nucleotides match TRBD2. V was clipped by 2 bases and J by 7 bases; unmatched bases: 4. Germline V gene lookup returns CDR1 LNHDA and CDR2 SQIVND (reference sequence). CDR3 length equals 15 residues. CDR3 loop: CASSILAGGTNIQYF. For the CDR3, the DNA is TGTGCCAGTAGTATACTAGCGGGAGGTACCAACATTCAGTACTTC.

This CDR3 is CASSPRGPHTEAFF. The CDR3 DNA reads TGCGCCAGCAGCCCCCGGGGGCCACACACTGAAGCTTTCTTT. The rearrangement uses TRBV4-1 and TRBJ1-1; possibly TRBD1 for D (6 bases). This CDR3 region has 14 residues. Trimming pared 4 bases from V and 3 bases from J, leaving 12 bases between. Per germline, CDR1 MGHRA and CDR2 YSYEKL.

The genes are TRBV2 and TRBJ2-3, with 7 bases that match TRBD1. The trim removed 6 bases at V and 1 base at J, leaving 4 bases unmatched. Germline CDR1 is SNHLY and CDR2 is FYNNEI. The CDR3 has 14 residues. CDR3 protein: CASRRQGRTDTQYF. In DNA, the CDR3 is TGTGCCAGCAGACGACAGGGTCGCACAGATACGCAGTATTTT.

The rearrangement joins TRBV27 to TRBJ2-2; possibly TRBD2 for D (6 bases). The CDR3 covers 15 residues. Germline lookup yields CDR1 MNHEY and CDR2 SMNVEV (reference sequence). The V and J ends lost 4 bases and 4 bases respectively, with 13 bases between them. This CDR3 reads CASSWHRGGTGELFF. The CDR3 nucleotides are TGTGCCAGCAGTTGGCATCGGGGAGGCACCGGGGAGCTGTTTTTT.

V gene TRBV13 combines with J gene TRBJ1-4; D is ambiguous. The V gene lost 3 bases and the J gene lost 6 bases, with 8 bases spanning the gap. The CDR3 is made up of 13 amino acids. Per the germline V gene, CDR1 is PRHDT and CDR2 is FYEKMQ (reference sequence). CDR3 loop: CASSFQADEKLFF. The CDR3 DNA is TGTGCCAGCAGCTTTCAGGCGGATGAAAAACTGTTTTTT. The full variable domain, its missing parts supplied by reference TRBV13 and TRBJ1-4, is AAGVIQSPRHLIKEKRETATLKCYPIPRHDTVYWYQQGPGQDPQFLISFYEKMQSDKGSIPDRFSAQQFSDYHSELNMSSLELGDSALYFCASSFQADEKLFFGSGTQLSVL.

The chain employs TRBV7-6 and TRBJ2-3; 8 positions agree with TRBD2. The CDR3 runs 19 residues. Germline V gene lookup returns CDR1 SGHVS and CDR2 FNYEAQ. With 5 bases clipped from V and 0 bases from J, the junction kept 16 bases outside the gene matches. For the CDR3, the DNA is TGTGCCAGCAGCCGAAAGCGGGAGCGTTTTGAGTTGAGCACAGATACGCAGTATTTT. Translation: CASSRKRERFELSTDTQYF.

The chain couples TRBV11-1 to TRBJ2-5; no clear D gene. Germline V CDR1 and CDR2: SGHAT, FQDESV (reference sequence). There are 13 residues in the CDR3. The ends were cut back, 1 base at V and 2 bases at J, with 5 bases in the middle. CDR3 sequence reads: CASSLEQQETQYF. The CDR3 coding sequence is TGTGCCAGCAGCTTAGAACAGCAAGAGACCCAGTACTTC.

The J gene is TRBJ2-7, the V gene TRBV19; D is possibly TRBD1 (6 bases). The germline V gene encodes CDR1 LNHDA and CDR2 SQIVND (reference sequence). V shed 6 bases and J shed 2 bases, with 14 bases lying between them. The CDR3 totals 14 residues. The CDR3 loop is CASRTGHQTYEQYF. The CDR3 DNA sequence: TGTGCCAGTAGGACGGGACACCAAACCTACGAGCAGTACTTC.

The J gene is TRBJ1-2, the V gene TRBV10-3; 8 positions match TRBD1. Germline V CDR1 and CDR2: ENHRY, SYGVKD. This CDR3 has 14 amino acids. The trim removed 4 bases at V and 7 bases at J, leaving 8 bases unmatched. The CDR3 protein is CAISGPDRVAGYTF. The CDR3 DNA sequence: TGTGCCATCAGTGGTCCGGACAGGGTGGCTGGCTACACCTTC.

V usage is TRBV9 and J usage is TRBJ2-2; D call uncertain. The germline gives CDR1 SGDLS, CDR2 YYNGEE. The CDR3 spans 13 residues. V was shortened by 4 bases and J by 1 base, with 5 bases between the two germline ends. CDR3 coding DNA: TGTGCCAGCAGCTGGGGGAACACCGGGGAGCTGTTTTTT. Protein sequence: CASSWGNTGELFF.

The J gene is TRBJ1-1, the V gene TRBV6-5; D might be TRBD1 (6 bases). Germline values: CDR1 MNHEY, CDR2 SVGAGI. This CDR3 spans 15 amino acids. V was pared by 4 bases and J by 1 base, with 13 bases between. CDR3 coding DNA: TGTGCCAGCAGTTCACCAACGGACAGGAACACTGAAGCTTTCTTT. It codes for CASSSPTDRNTEAFF.

This chain joins TRBV5-1 and TRBJ2-5; D might be TRBD1 or TRBD2, each matching 5 bases. The CDR3 is 14 residues long. Trimming pared 4 bases from V and 1 base from J, leaving 11 bases between. Germline lookup yields CDR1 SGHRS and CDR2 YFSETQ. The CDR3 protein is CASSLGTIQETQYF. The CDR3 DNA reads as TGCGCCAGCAGCCTTGGGACCATCCAAGAGACCCAGTACTTC.

The rearrangement links TRBV5-1 to TRBJ1-1; 7 bases map to TRBD1. CDR3 size: 16 residues. Per germline, CDR1 SGHRS and CDR2 YFSETQ. V lost 0 bases, J lost 0 bases, and 5 bases stayed unmatched. CDR3 sequence: CASSLATGVVNTEAFF. The DNA of the CDR3 is TGCGCCAGCAGCTTGGCCACAGGGGTTGTGAACACTGAAGCTTTCTTT.

This clone came up a few times. Other DNA sequences within the sample encode an identical CDR3. The chain couples TRBV5-1 to TRBJ2-7; D could derive from TRBD1 or TRBD2 (7 bases each). Germline values: CDR1 SGHRS, CDR2 YFSETQ. CDR3 size: 14 residues. The ends were cut back, 4 bases at V and 9 bases at J, with 20 bases in the middle. CDR3 region: CASSRDRGGGGQYF. In nucleotides, the CDR3 is TGCGCCAGCAGCAGGGACAGAGGTGGGGGGGGGCAGTACTTC.

V usage is TRBV19 and J usage is TRBJ2-2, with 10 bases identical to TRBD1. Germline CDR1 and CDR2: LNHDA and SQIVND (reference sequence). CDR3 length: 15 residues. Trimming took 8 bases from V and 4 from J; bases not matched to a gene: 7. The CDR3 DNA reads as TGTGCCAGTGGAGACAGGGGGCGAGGCACCGGGGAGCTGTTTTTT. Residues: CASGDRGRGTGELFF.

The chain joins TRBV7-2 to TRBJ1-2; possible D gene TRBD1, 5 bases. This CDR3 has 12 residues. V lost 2 bases, J lost 5 bases, and 6 bases lay in between. Germline CDR1 is SGHTA and CDR2 is FQGNSA. CDR3 coding DNA: TGTGCCAGCAGCTTAAGGGGATATGGCTACACCTTC. Its protein product is CASSLRGYGYTF.